What follows is one T cell receptor (beta chain) and its context. Its antigen remains unknown. This entry comes from a study of cytomegalovirus exposure and HLA in healthy donors. Assay used: immunoSEQ multiplex PCR; TCRdb lists only in-frame clones, some missing. The sample contains about 130,000 clones, roughly nine tenths of which appear only once. Study findings and constraints: Researchers catalogued about 150 TCR beta chains as cytomegalovirus-associated. Later, an analysis found that TCR clusters from the first cohort tended to co-occur in the 120 or so validation repertoires. As was reported, the classifier diagnosed cytomegalovirus status with high specificity and sensitivity.

The donors were in the roughly 130-subject validation cohort, distinct from the approximately 610-subject first cohort. V was pared by 7 bases and J by 5 bases, with 6 bases of the junction left unmatched. From germline, CDR1 is SGHTA and CDR2 FQGNSA. This CDR3 contains 13 residues. The receptor was isolated from a woman aged 18 to 35 in good health and CMV-seropositive. The chain carries TRBV7-2 and TRBJ2-5; 8 bases line up with TRBD1. The sample consisted of PBMCs. The CDR3 here is CASTQDRAETQYF. The CDR3 DNA reads TGTGCCAGCACCCAGGACAGGGCGGAGACCCAGTACTTC.